This T cell receptor (beta chain) emerged from a study of T cells in Graves' hyperthyroidism and ophthalmopathy. The germline V and J ends were trimmed by 5 bases and 6 bases, with 16 bases remaining between them. The length of the CDR3 is 14 residues. Germline CDR1 is SQVTM and CDR2 is ANQGSEA. Study conclusions and caveats: Blood also held most thyroid clonotypes expanded beyond 0.001.

This clonotype was counted only a few times. What it binds is not known. Amplified TCR beta CDR3 regions derived from RNA transcripts. During a first-round RT-PCR of the TCR CDR3, the HTBI primer set was used. TCRdb re-derived calls from the multiplex PCR reads in MiXCR, one entry per CDR3 protein. The data contain 550,000 to 800,000 distinct CDR3 sequences, 15% to 20% of them seen just once; the ten biggest clones take up roughly a sixth. The definition of stable Graves' hyperthyroidism was no ophthalmopathy progression within 18 months. Lactation, pregnancy, other autoimmune disease or uncontrolled infection excluded patients.

The clonotype comes from a man aged 50 or older with Graves' hyperthyroidism. The sequenced material came from blood. The chain employs TRBV29-1 and TRBJ2-2; perhaps TRBD1 as D (5 bases). For the CDR3, the DNA is TGCAGCGTTTGGTCACAGGCAGTCCCCGGGGAGCTGTTTTTT. Translation gives CSVWSQAVPGELFF.